This TCR beta chain was documented in a study of response to subunit inactivated influenza vaccine. One entry per CDR3 protein results from TCRdb running MiXCR on the RT-PCR reads. In the table there are about 540,000 distinct CDR3 sequences, approximately 22% of which are singletons. Germline lookup yields CDR1 MNHEY and CDR2 SMNVEV (reference sequence). V lost 4 bases, J lost 4 bases, and 20 bases lay in between. The CDR3 consists of 16 residues. Another study also made use of these data, one on T cells expressing NK-cell markers. This second study says: cDNA encoding TCR beta was synthesized via 5'RACE template switching incorporating UMIs. Cells sorted as CD3+CD56+NKG2C+, CD3+CD56+NKG2C- and CD3+CD56-NKG2C+ T cells supplied the TCR beta repertoires. NKG2C+ dominant clonotypes from over 5 donors made up roughly 1.0-7.0% of CD8+ T cells. These clonotypes, the leaders elsewhere, also led the CD3+CD56-NKG2C+ fraction in four donors.

The receptor was derived from a man aged 45-65 years who received an inactivated influenza vaccine. This material consisted of CD4+ T cells sorted from PBMCs, taken approximately 12 days after vaccination. The J gene is TRBJ2-7, the V gene TRBV27, with D unclear. The CDR3 bases are TGTGCCAGCAGTTCCATGGGAAAGCCTAGAGCATACGAGCAGTACTTC. This sequence encodes CASSSMGKPRAYEQYF.